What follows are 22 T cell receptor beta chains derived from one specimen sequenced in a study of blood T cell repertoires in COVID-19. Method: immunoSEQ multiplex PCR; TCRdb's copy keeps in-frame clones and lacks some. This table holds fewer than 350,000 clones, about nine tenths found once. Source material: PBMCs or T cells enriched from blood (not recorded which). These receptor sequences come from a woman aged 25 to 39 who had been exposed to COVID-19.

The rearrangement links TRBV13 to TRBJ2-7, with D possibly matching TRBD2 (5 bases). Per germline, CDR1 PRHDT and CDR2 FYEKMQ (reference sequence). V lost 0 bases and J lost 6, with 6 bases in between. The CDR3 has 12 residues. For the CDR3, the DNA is TGTGCCAGCAGCTTAGGACGGGGCGAGCAGTACTTC. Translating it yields CASSLGRGEQYF.

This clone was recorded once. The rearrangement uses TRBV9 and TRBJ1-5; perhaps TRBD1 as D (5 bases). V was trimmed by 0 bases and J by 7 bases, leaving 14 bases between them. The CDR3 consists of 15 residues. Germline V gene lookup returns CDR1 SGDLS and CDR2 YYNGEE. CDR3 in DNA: TGTGCCAGCAGCGTAGGCAGGGAAGGAGTGCAGCCCCAGCATTTT. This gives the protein CASSVGREGVQPQHF. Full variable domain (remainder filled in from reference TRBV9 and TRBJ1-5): DSGVTQTPKHLITATGQRVTLRCSPRSGDLSVYWYQQSLDQGLQFLIQYYNGEERAKGNILERFSAQQFPDLHSELNLSSLELGDSALYFCASSVGREGVQPQHFGDGTRLSIL.

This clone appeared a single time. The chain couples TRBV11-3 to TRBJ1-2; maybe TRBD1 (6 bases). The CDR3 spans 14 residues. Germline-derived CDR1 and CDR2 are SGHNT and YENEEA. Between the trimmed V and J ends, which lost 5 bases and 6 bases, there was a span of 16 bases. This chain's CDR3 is CASSALQGVNGYTF. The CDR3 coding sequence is TGTGCCAGCAGCGCCCTACAGGGAGTTAATGGCTACACCTTC.

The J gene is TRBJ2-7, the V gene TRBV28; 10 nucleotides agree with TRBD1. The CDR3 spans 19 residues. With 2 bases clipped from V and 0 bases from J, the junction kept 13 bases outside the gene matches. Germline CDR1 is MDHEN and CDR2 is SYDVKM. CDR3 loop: CASSLGLDRGSVSSYEQYF. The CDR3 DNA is TGTGCCAGCAGTTTAGGCCTGGACAGGGGGTCCGTAAGCTCCTACGAGCAGTACTTC.

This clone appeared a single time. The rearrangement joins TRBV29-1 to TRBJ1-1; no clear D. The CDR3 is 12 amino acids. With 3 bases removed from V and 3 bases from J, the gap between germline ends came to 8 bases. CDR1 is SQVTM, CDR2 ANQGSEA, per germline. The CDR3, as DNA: TGCAGCGTTGACCGGGAGGACACTGAAGCTTTCTTT. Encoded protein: CSVDREDTEAFF.

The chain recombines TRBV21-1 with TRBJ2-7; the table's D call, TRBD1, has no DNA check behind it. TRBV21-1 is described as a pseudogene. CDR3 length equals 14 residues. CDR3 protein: CAGTCTGSSYEQYF. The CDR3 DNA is TGTGCCGGGACCTGTACAGGGAGCTCCTACGAGCAGTACTTC.

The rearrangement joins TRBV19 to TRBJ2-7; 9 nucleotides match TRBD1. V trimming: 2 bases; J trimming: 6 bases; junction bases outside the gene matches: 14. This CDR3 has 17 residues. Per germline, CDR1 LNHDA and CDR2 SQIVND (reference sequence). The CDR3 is CASSIRGTGFSAGEQYF. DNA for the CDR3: TGTGCCAGTAGTATAAGGGGGACAGGGTTTTCGGCTGGCGAGCAGTACTTC.

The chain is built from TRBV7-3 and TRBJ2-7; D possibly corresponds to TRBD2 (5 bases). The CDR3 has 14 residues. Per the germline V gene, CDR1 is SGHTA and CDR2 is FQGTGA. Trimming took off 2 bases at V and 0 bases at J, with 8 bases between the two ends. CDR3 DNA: TGTGCCAGCAGCTTAGACTACTACTCCTACGAGCAGTACTTC. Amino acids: CASSLDYYSYEQYF.

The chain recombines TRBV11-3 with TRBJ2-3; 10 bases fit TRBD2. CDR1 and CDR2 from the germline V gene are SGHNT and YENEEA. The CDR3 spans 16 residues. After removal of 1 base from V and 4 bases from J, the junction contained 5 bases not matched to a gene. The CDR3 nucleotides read TGTGCCAGCAGCTTAGTACTAGCGGGAAGGGCAGATACGCAGTATTTT. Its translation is CASSLVLAGRADTQYF.

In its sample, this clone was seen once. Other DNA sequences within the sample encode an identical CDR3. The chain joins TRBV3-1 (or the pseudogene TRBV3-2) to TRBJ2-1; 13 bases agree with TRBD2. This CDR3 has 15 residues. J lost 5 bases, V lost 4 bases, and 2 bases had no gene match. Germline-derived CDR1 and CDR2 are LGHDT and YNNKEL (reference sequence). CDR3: CASSLGLAGDNEQFF. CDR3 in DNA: TGTGCCAGCAGCCTAGGACTAGCGGGAGACAATGAGCAGTTCTTC.

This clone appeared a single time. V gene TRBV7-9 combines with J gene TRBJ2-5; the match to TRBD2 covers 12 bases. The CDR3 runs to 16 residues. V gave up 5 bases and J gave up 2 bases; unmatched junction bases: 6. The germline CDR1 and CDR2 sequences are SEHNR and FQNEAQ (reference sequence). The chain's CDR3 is CASSPTSGRRQETQYF. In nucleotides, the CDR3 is TGTGCCAGCAGCCCGACTAGCGGGAGACGGCAAGAGACCCAGTACTTC.

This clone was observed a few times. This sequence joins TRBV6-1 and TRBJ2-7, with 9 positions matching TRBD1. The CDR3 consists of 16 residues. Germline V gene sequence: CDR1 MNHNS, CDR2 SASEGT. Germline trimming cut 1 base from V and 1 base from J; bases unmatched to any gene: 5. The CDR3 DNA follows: TGTGCCAGCAGTGAAGGTGCGGGACAGGGATCCTACGAGCAGTACTTC. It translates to CASSEGAGQGSYEQYF.

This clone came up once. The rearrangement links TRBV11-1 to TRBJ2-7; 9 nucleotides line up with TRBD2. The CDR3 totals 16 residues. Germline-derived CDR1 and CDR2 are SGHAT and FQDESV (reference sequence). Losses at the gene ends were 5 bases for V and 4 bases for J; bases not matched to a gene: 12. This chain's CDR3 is CASSLRIAGEGYEQYF. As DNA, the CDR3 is TGTGCCAGCAGCCTAAGGATAGCGGGAGAAGGGTACGAGCAGTACTTC.

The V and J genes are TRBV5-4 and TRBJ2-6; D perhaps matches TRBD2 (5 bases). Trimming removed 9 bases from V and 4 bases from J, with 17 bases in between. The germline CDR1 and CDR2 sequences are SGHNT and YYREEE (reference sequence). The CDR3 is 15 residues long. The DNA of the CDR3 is TGTGCCATCCGCGGGTGGGTAAAGGGGGCCAACGTCCTGACTTTC. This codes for CAIRGWVKGANVLTF.

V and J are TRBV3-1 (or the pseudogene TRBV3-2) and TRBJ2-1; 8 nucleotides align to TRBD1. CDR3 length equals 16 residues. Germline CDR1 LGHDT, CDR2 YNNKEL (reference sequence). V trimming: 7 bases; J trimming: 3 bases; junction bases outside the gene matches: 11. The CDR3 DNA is TGTGCCAGCACTCAACCTATGGGGACAGGCTACAATGAGCAGTTCTTC. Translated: CASTQPMGTGYNEQFF.

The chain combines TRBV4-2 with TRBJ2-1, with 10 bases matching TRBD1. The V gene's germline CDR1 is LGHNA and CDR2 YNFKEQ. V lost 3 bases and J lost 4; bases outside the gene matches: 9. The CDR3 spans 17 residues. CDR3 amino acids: CASSQGQGQGRYNEQFF. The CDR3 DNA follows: TGTGCCAGCAGCCAGGGCCAGGGACAGGGGAGATACAATGAGCAGTTCTTC.

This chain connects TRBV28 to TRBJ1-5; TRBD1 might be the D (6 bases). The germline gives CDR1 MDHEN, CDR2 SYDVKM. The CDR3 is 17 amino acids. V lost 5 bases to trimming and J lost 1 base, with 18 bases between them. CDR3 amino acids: CASSPSPGTKSNQPQHF. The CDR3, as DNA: TGTGCCAGCAGTCCCTCCCCCGGGACAAAGAGCAATCAGCCCCAGCATTTT. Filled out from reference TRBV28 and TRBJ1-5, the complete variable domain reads DVKVTQSSRYLVKRTGEKVFLECVQDMDHENMFWYRQDPGLGLRLIYFSYDVKMKEKGDIPEGYSVSREKKERFSLILESASTNQTSMYLCASSPSPGTKSNQPQHFGDGTRLSIL.

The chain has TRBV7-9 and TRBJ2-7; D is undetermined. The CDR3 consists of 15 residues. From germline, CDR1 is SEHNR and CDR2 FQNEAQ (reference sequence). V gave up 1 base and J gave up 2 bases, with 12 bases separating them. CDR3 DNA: TGTGCCAGCAGCTTAGGAGACGGGTTCACCTACGAGCAGTACTTC. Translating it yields CASSLGDGFTYEQYF.

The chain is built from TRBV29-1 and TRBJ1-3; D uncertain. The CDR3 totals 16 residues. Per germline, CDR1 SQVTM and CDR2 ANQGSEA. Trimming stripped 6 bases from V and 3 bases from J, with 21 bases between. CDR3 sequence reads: CSVSTTGLRGGNTIYF. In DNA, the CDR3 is TGCAGCGTCTCCACGACGGGTCTACGGGGTGGAAACACCATATATTTT.

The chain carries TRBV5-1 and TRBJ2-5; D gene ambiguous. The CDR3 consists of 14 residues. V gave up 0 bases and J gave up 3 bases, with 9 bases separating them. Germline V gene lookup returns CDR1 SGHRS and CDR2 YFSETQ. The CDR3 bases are TGCGCCAGCAGCTTGGAGACATACGAAGAGACCCAGTACTTC. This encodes CASSLETYEETQYF.

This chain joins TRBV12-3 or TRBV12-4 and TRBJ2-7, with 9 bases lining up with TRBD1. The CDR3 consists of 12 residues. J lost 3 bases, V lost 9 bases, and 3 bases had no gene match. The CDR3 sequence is CARRTGDYEQYF. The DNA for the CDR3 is TGTGCCAGACGGACAGGGGACTACGAGCAGTACTTC.

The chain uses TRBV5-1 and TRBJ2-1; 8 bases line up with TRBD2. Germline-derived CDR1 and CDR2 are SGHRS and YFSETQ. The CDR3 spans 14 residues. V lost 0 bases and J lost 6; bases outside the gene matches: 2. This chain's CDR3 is CASSLGLASNEQFF. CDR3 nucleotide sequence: TGCGCCAGCAGCTTGGGACTAGCGTCCAATGAGCAGTTCTTC.